This entry lists 23 T cell receptor beta chains sequenced from one sample in a study of post-analysis software for immune sequencing data. The study's findings and limits: Elevated frequency relative to controls characterized 4 or 5 TRBV segments in patients, TRBV5-6, TRBV5-1 and TRBV20-1 among them.

Researchers reported that TCR beta cDNA libraries carried unique molecular identifiers. TCRdb passed the PCR reads through MiXCR, listing each CDR3 protein once. The table records roughly 870,000 distinct CDR3 sequences, 53% of them present only once. No antigen has been identified for these receptors. Sequencing was carried out using blood. These receptors were collected from a girl between 5 and 17 years old with multiple sclerosis.

This rearrangement joins TRBV12-3 or TRBV12-4 to TRBJ2-7; TRBD2 matches at 12 bases. The trim removed 7 bases at V and 1 base at J, leaving 2 bases unmatched. This CDR3 has 14 residues. DNA of the CDR3: TGTGCCAGCACCCTAGCGGGAGGGTCCTACGAGCAGTACTTC. Protein product: CASTLAGGSYEQYF.

The CDR3, as DNA: TGTGCCAGCAGTTTATCCAGGGGCGCTACCCCTGGGGCCAACGTCCTGACTTTC. Translation gives CASSLSRGATPGANVLTF. V gene TRBV27 combines with J gene TRBJ2-6; tentatively, D is TRBD1 (6 bases). Deletions cut 0 bases from V and 2 bases from J, with 14 bases between. This CDR3 spans 18 amino acids. Germline V gene lookup returns CDR1 MNHEY and CDR2 SMNVEV (reference sequence).

This chain connects TRBV7-8 to TRBJ1-2; no reliable D call. Germline CDR1 is SGHVS and CDR2 is FQNEAQ. Trimming removed 5 bases from V and 8 bases from J, with 15 bases in between. This CDR3 has 13 amino acids. The chain's CDR3 is CASSLADYTGYTF. The DNA of the CDR3 is TGTGCCAGCAGCCTGGCGGATTATACGGGCTACACCTTC.

This clonotype was seen more than once but under ten times. The chain joins TRBV10-3 to TRBJ1-2; D remains ambiguous. With 2 bases removed from V and 0 bases from J, the gap between germline ends came to 10 bases. The CDR3 is 15 amino acids. The germline gives CDR1 ENHRY, CDR2 SYGVKD. The CDR3 loop reads CAISEISPTNYGYTF. The CDR3 bases are TGTGCCATCAGTGAGATCTCCCCAACTAACTATGGCTACACCTTC.

This clonotype has just a few counts. V usage is TRBV20-1 and J usage is TRBJ2-1; TRBD2 matches at 10 bases. The V gene's germline CDR1 is DFQATT and CDR2 SNEGSKA (reference sequence). Germline trimming cut 6 bases from V and 9 bases from J; bases unmatched to any gene: 11. CDR3 length equals 14 residues. The CDR3 sequence is CSAKREGSRSEQFF. The CDR3 DNA reads TGCAGTGCAAAGCGGGAGGGCTCGAGGAGTGAGCAGTTCTTC.

Details on this clonotype: Sequence at one end of the junction differs from germline and may be a read error. This chain joins TRBV20-1 and TRBJ2-5; 8 bases align to TRBD2. CDR3 length: 14 amino acids. Germline CDR1 reads DFQATT; CDR2 reads SNEGSKA (reference sequence). In DNA, the CDR3 is TGCAGTGCGAGAGCGGGGGCCAGAGGAGAGACCCAGTACTTC. It encodes CSARAGARGETQYF.

This chain uses TRBV29-1 with TRBJ2-3; 8 bases are a match to TRBD1. This CDR3 has 13 amino acids. In germline, CDR1 is SQVTM, CDR2 ANQGSEA. V dropped 3 bases and J dropped 4; count of bases not matched to a gene: 3. CDR3 bases: TGCAGCGTTGACCCAGGGGGCGCAGATACGCAGTATTTT. Its translation: CSVDPGGADTQYF.

The chain has TRBV10-3 and TRBJ1-5; D remains unclear. The germline CDR1 and CDR2 sequences are ENHRY and SYGVKD. V shed 11 bases and J shed 7 bases, with 15 bases lying between them. This CDR3 is built from 12 residues. The CDR3, as DNA: TGTGCCTCCGGGCGGGCGGAACAGCCCCAGCATTTT. Translating it yields CASGRAEQPQHF.

V gene TRBV7-3 combines with J gene TRBJ1-1, with D unresolved. Trimming took 5 bases from V and 1 from J, leaving 8 bases between them. CDR1 and CDR2 (germline): SGHTA, FQGTGA. CDR3 length: 13 residues. The CDR3 DNA reads as TGTGCCAGCAGCAAGAGCCGGAACACTGAAGCTTTCTTT. It is translated as CASSKSRNTEAFF.

This clonotype turned up a few times. The rearrangement joins TRBV7-2 to TRBJ2-7; 9 bases align to TRBD2. The CDR3 spans 16 residues. CDR1 is SGHTA, CDR2 FQGNSA, per germline. The ends lost 2 bases at V and 1 base at J; junction bases unmatched: 6. CDR3 DNA sequence: TGTGCCAGCAGCTTAATACTAGCGGGTCGTTCCTACGAGCAGTACTTC. Protein: CASSLILAGRSYEQYF. The full variable domain, rest sourced from reference TRBV7-2 and TRBJ2-7, is GAGVSQSPSNKVTEKGKDVELRCDPISGHTALYWYRQSLGQGLEFLIYFQGNSAPDKSGLPSDRFSAERTGGSVSTLTIQRTQQEDSAVYLCASSLILAGRSYEQYFGPGTRLTVT.

Concerning this clonotype: The germline gene is not matched at one end of the junction; a read error may be the cause. The chain is built from TRBV4-1 and TRBJ1-2, with 7 bases aligning to TRBD1. Germline assignment: CDR1 MGHRA and CDR2 YSYEKL. The CDR3 is 13 residues long. CDR3: CVSSRDRGYGYTF. The CDR3 DNA sequence: TGCGTCAGCAGCCGGGACAGAGGGTATGGCTACACCTTC.

The chain carries TRBV4-1 and TRBJ2-7; D unclear. CDR3 length: 15 residues. Germline V gene data show CDR1 as MGHRA and CDR2 as YSYEKL. Trimming took off 2 bases at V and 6 bases at J, with 17 bases between the two ends. This CDR3 reads CASSQQLGWASEQYF. CDR3 nucleotides: TGCGCCAGCAGCCAACAGCTGGGTTGGGCGAGCGAGCAGTACTTC.

The chain recombines TRBV6-5 with TRBJ2-1; weak D call: TRBD2 (7 bases). CDR1 and CDR2 (germline): MNHEY, SVGAGI. The CDR3 contains 16 residues. Trimming cost V 0 bases and J 12 bases, with 21 bases left between them. The CDR3 nucleotides read TGTGCCAGCAGTTACTCGCTTTGGCGGGGGCCTAAGGGGCAGTTCTTC. Amino acid sequence: CASSYSLWRGPKGQFF.

The chain recombines TRBV6-4 with TRBJ2-1; D unresolved. The CDR3 has 13 amino acids. The V end was cut by 2 bases, the J end by 2 bases, with 4 bases between. CDR1 is MRHNA, CDR2 SNTAGT, per germline. CDR3 residues: CASSDRPYNEQFF. The DNA for the CDR3 is TGTGCCAGCAGTGACCGGCCCTACAATGAGCAGTTCTTC.

This clonotype was observed a handful of times. The gene calls are TRBV6-5 and TRBJ1-2, with D perhaps matching TRBD1 (6 bases). Germline V lookup: CDR1 MNHEY, CDR2 SVGAGI. The CDR3 loop spans 15 amino acids. Trimming removed 0 bases at V and 0 bases at J, with 8 bases between. CDR3 protein: CASSYSRGANYGYTF. The DNA of the CDR3 is TGTGCCAGCAGTTACTCGAGGGGGGCTAACTATGGCTACACCTTC.

CDR3 bases: TGTGCCATCAGTCCTTCTAGCGGGAAATCTAGAGAGACCCAGTACTTC. Its translation: CAISPSSGKSRETQYF. The chain carries TRBV10-3 and TRBJ2-5; 9 bases line up with TRBD2. CDR1 is ENHRY and CDR2 is SYGVKD in the germline V gene. The CDR3 consists of 16 residues. Trimming at V came to 5 bases and at J to 4 bases, leaving 11 bases not matched to a gene.

On this clonotype itself: A junction boundary mismatches the germline segment, possibly from a read error. V and J are TRBV6-1 and TRBJ2-7; D is possibly TRBD1 or TRBD2 (6 bases each). TRBJ2-5 matches the DNA end more closely, so the J call is doubtful. Per the germline V gene, CDR1 is MNHNS and CDR2 is SASEGT. CDR3 length: 17 amino acids. Here the CDR3 reads CTSSSDYGRGRLETQYF. The CDR3 DNA follows: TGTACCAGCAGCTCAGATTACGGCCGGGGGCGCCTCGAGACCCAGTACTTC.

This clonotype came up a few times. The chain is built from TRBV20-1 and TRBJ2-7, with D uncertain. Looked up from germline, CDR1 is DFQATT and CDR2 is SNEGSKA (reference sequence). V dropped 3 bases and J dropped 0 bases, with 12 bases sitting between them. The CDR3 sequence is 14 residues long. CDR3 protein: CSARSQGHSYEQYF. CDR3 in DNA: TGCAGTGCTAGGAGTCAAGGCCACTCCTACGAGCAGTACTTC.

A few counts support this clonotype. J is TRBJ2-3 and V is TRBV29-1; the D gene could be TRBD1 or TRBD2 (5 bases each). Germline loops: CDR1 SQVTM, CDR2 ANQGSEA. V lost 6 bases and J 2 bases, leaving 18 bases between the germline ends. This CDR3 spans 15 amino acids. The CDR3: CSVGLGDGTTDTQYF. Written as DNA, the CDR3 is TGCAGCGTCGGGCTTGGGGACGGAACCACAGATACGCAGTATTTT.

J is TRBJ2-6 and V is TRBV20-1; D uncertain. The CDR3 length is 14 residues. Germline lookup yields CDR1 DFQATT and CDR2 SNEGSKA (reference sequence). V dropped 7 bases and J dropped 0 bases, with 10 bases sitting between them. CDR3 sequence reads: CSVMSGSGANVLTF. In DNA form, the CDR3 reads TGCAGTGTAATGTCCGGCTCTGGGGCCAACGTCCTGACTTTC.

V and J are TRBV5-1 and TRBJ2-7; the D gene is possibly TRBD2 (5 bases). CDR3 size: 12 residues. The germline V and J ends were trimmed by 4 bases and 4 bases, with 9 bases remaining between them. CDR1 SGHRS and CDR2 YFSETQ come from the germline V gene. The CDR3 DNA follows: TGCGCCAGCAGCCTGGACTGTTACGAGCAGTACTTC. Its protein is CASSLDCYEQYF.

This rearrangement joins TRBV7-9 to TRBJ2-1, with no clear D. The germline V gene has CDR1 SEHNR and CDR2 FQNEAQ (reference sequence). V lost 6 bases, J lost 0 bases, and 12 bases lay in between. The CDR3 runs to 15 residues. As DNA, the CDR3 is TGTGCCAGCAGGCCCGGGCCGGGCTCCTACAATGAGCAGTTCTTC. Protein: CASRPGPGSYNEQFF.

The CDR3 bases are TGCAGTGCTAGAGAGCAGCGGGATTACACAGATACGCAGTATTTT. As protein: CSAREQRDYTDTQYF. The V gene is TRBV20-1, the J gene TRBJ2-3; 7 bases map to TRBD2. In germline, CDR1 is DFQATT, CDR2 SNEGSKA (reference sequence). Trimming took 0 bases from V and 2 from J; bases not matched to a gene: 5. This CDR3 contains 15 residues.